The 32 T cell receptor beta chains reported below all come from one sample, sequenced in a study of molecular identifiers for immune sequencing clone quantification. TCRdb re-called the PCR reads through MiXCR, storing one row per CDR3 protein. The table has about 640,000 distinct CDR3 sequences, approximately 20% seen once; the top ten hold roughly 0.83%. The sequencing sample was made of naive CD8+ T cells from blood, with Jurkat cell RNA spiked in. Subset meaning: FACS-sorted CD8+CD4-CCR7+CD45RA+ naive T cells. Every receptor here comes from a human donor in good health. Some libraries in this study had Jurkat cell RNA spiked in.

Turning to this clonotype: A much more abundant neighbour one base away suggests this may be a read error. V gene TRBV12-3 or TRBV12-4 combines with J gene TRBJ2-5, with D uncertain. This CDR3 is 15 amino acids long. CDR3 amino acids: CASSFGSVRKEAQYF. In nucleotides, the CDR3 is TGTGCCAGCAGTTTTGGTTCCGTTCGGAAAGAGGCCCAGTACTTC.

This clonotype was recorded many times. The chain combines TRBV27 with TRBJ2-3, with 7 bases lining up with TRBD2. J gave up 5 bases and V 4 bases, and 12 bases lay outside the gene matches. The CDR3 length is 16 residues. CDR1 and CDR2 from the germline V gene are MNHEY and SMNVEV (reference sequence). CDR3 sequence: CASSSLLAGVGDTQYF. DNA for the CDR3: TGTGCCAGCAGTTCCCTCCTTGCGGGAGTAGGAGATACGCAGTATTTT.

V gene TRBV5-6 combines with J gene TRBJ2-5; 13 positions match TRBD2. J gave up 3 bases and V 4 bases, and 9 bases lay outside the gene matches. Per the germline V gene, CDR1 is SGHDT and CDR2 is YYEEEE. The CDR3 has 17 residues. The CDR3 loop is CASSRTSGRDGEETQYF. In DNA form, the CDR3 reads TGTGCCAGCAGCCGGACTAGCGGGAGAGACGGTGAAGAGACCCAGTACTTC.

On this clonotype: This may arise from a read error, as a much more abundant clone is one base away. This chain links TRBV10-3 with TRBJ2-1; no clear D. CDR1 ENHRY and CDR2 SYGVKD come from the germline V gene. The CDR3 spans 16 residues. CDR3 residues: CAIADPGRSSHNEQFF. CDR3 bases: TGTGCCATCGCCGACCCTGGACGGAGCTCCCACAATGAGCAGTTCTTC.

The V gene is TRBV14, the J gene TRBJ2-5, with TRBD2 matching over 14 bases. With 1 base clipped from V and 4 bases from J, the junction kept 8 bases outside the gene matches. The CDR3 length is 18 residues. In germline, CDR1 is SGHDN, CDR2 FVKESK. CDR3 DNA sequence: TGTGCCAGCAGCCAAGGACTAGCGGGAGGGCCGTTTGCAGAGACCCAGTACTTC. As protein: CASSQGLAGGPFAETQYF.

Details on this clonotype: This sequence may be a read error, since a much larger clone differs from it by one base. Lacking the conserved final phenylalanine or tryptophan, this CDR3 likely reflects a read error. J is TRBJ1-1 and V is TRBV6-1, with 7 bases fitting TRBD1. The CDR3 runs to 16 residues. The germline CDR1 and CDR2 sequences are MNHNS and SASEGT. The ends lost 7 bases at V and 0 bases at J; junction bases unmatched: 11. DNA for the CDR3: TGTGCCAGCACCCCGGGACAGTTCTTCATGAACACTGAAGCTTTCCTT. It encodes CASTPGQFFMNTEAFL.

This clonotype was seen many times. The V gene is TRBV14, the J gene TRBJ1-2; D is uncertain. Trimming took off 2 bases at V and 8 bases at J, with 12 bases between the two ends. Per germline, CDR1 SGHDN and CDR2 FVKESK. The CDR3 contains 13 residues. This CDR3 is CASSQRPDRGYTF. The CDR3 nucleotides are TGTGCCAGCAGCCAACGTCCGGATCGAGGCTACACCTTC.

This clonotype was detected many times. The chain couples TRBV12-5 to TRBJ2-7, with D uncertain. Trimming removed 2 bases from V and 3 bases from J, with 5 bases in between. Germline lookup yields CDR1 LGHNT and CDR2 FRNRAP. This CDR3 comprises 12 residues. The CDR3 here is CASGLSYYEQYF. The CDR3 DNA sequence: TGTGCTAGTGGTTTGTCCTACTACGAGCAGTACTTC.

This clonotype was seen a single time. This may arise from a read error, as a much more abundant clone is one base away. The genes are TRBV24-1 and TRBJ1-5, with D perhaps TRBD1 (5 bases). The CDR3 extends over 14 amino acids. The germline CDR1 and CDR2 sequences are KGHDR and SFDVKD. V shed 9 bases and J shed 0 bases, with 11 bases lying between them. The CDR3 nucleotides are TGTGCCACCGCGGACAATAGTAGCAATCAGCCCCAGCATTTT. It specifies CATADNSSNQPQHF.

This clonotype has more than one count but fewer than ten. The J gene is TRBJ2-1, the V gene TRBV29-1; 9 nucleotides line up with TRBD2. This CDR3 contains 18 residues. Germline trimming cut 3 bases from V and 4 bases from J; bases unmatched to any gene: 16. CDR1 and CDR2 (germline): SQVTM, ANQGSEA. The CDR3 reads CSVDPPHPGAGGYNEQFF. DNA of the CDR3: TGCAGCGTTGATCCCCCTCATCCGGGAGCGGGAGGATACAATGAGCAGTTCTTC.

This clonotype was picked up many times. The chain is built from TRBV6-6 and TRBJ2-3; the match to TRBD1 covers 7 bases. Looked up from germline, CDR1 is MNHNY and CDR2 is SVGAGI (reference sequence). This CDR3 region has 17 residues. V trimming: 6 bases; J trimming: 0 bases; junction bases outside the gene matches: 12. The CDR3 region is CASSLIRGPPSTDTQYF. DNA for the CDR3: TGTGCCAGCAGCCTCATAAGGGGGCCACCTAGCACAGATACGCAGTATTTT.

V and J are TRBV27 and TRBJ2-3; no firm D call. CDR1 and CDR2 (germline): MNHEY, SMNVEV (reference sequence). The CDR3 has 14 residues. Trimming stripped 3 bases from V and 0 bases from J, with 7 bases between. CDR3 residues: CASSFQQSTDTQYF. In DNA, the CDR3 is TGTGCCAGCAGTTTCCAACAGAGCACAGATACGCAGTATTTT.

This clonotype was counted between two and nine times. The chain combines TRBV11-2 with TRBJ2-5; possible D gene TRBD2, 5 bases. This CDR3 is built from 16 residues. Germline V gene sequence: CDR1 SGHAT, CDR2 FQNNGV. V gave up 5 bases and J gave up 1 base, with 17 bases separating them. The CDR3 here is CASSRGIKASQETQYF. CDR3 DNA: TGTGCCAGCAGCCGAGGGATCAAAGCCTCCCAAGAGACCCAGTACTTC.

The rearrangement joins TRBV19 to TRBJ1-2; the D gene is possibly TRBD1 (5 bases). Germline CDR1 LNHDA, CDR2 SQIVND (reference sequence). V was cut by 3 bases and J by 4 bases, with 12 bases left in between. The CDR3 totals 14 residues. CDR3 in amino acids: CASSMVPTVYGYTF. DNA of the CDR3: TGTGCCAGTAGTATGGTGCCGACAGTCTATGGCTACACCTTC.

The chain has TRBV10-1 and TRBJ1-5; tentatively, D is TRBD1 (5 bases). This CDR3 contains 14 residues. Trimming removed 4 bases from V and 5 bases from J, with 12 bases in between. Germline-derived CDR1 and CDR2 are WNHNN and SYGVQD (reference sequence). This CDR3 is CASSVAGHDQPQHF. DNA for the CDR3: TGCGCCAGCAGTGTCGCCGGACACGATCAGCCCCAGCATTTT.

Remarks on this clonotype: With a much larger clone just one base away, this may be a read error. V is TRBV6-1 and J is TRBJ2-7; 9 nucleotides match TRBD1. Looked up from germline, CDR1 is MNHNS and CDR2 is SASEGT. CDR3 length: 14 amino acids. Losses at the gene ends were 2 bases for V and 5 bases for J; bases not matched to a gene: 4. The CDR3 loop is CASSELGQGHEQYF. The CDR3 DNA sequence: TGTGCCAGCAGTGAACTGGGACAGGGCCACGAGCAGTACTTC.

The chain is built from TRBV4-1 and TRBJ2-7, with TRBD1 identical over 8 bases. The length of the CDR3 is 18 residues. V lost 1 base to trimming and J lost 0 bases; unmatched junction nucleotides: 11. The germline CDR1 and CDR2 sequences are MGHRA and YSYEKL. The CDR3 nucleotides are TGCGCCAGCAGCCAAGGACCTACCCTGGGACAGGCCTCCTACGAGCAGTACTTC. Translation gives CASSQGPTLGQASYEQYF.

The table lists this clonotype with a few counts. The CDR3 ends on some other residue instead of the conserved phenylalanine or tryptophan, so this is likely a read error. It is unclear where the CDR3 begins or ends on the DNA, so no DNA is shown, and the CDR3 is as TCRdb lists it. This chain connects TRBV3-2 to TRBJ2-7; whether TRBD2, the table's D call, matches the DNA was not checked. TRBV3-2 is a known pseudogene. 13 amino acids form the CDR3, both terminal residues included. CDR3 loop: CASSQGRGPTNND.

This clonotype was found many times. This sequence joins TRBV28 and TRBJ2-5; 11 nucleotides agree with TRBD2. Germline CDR1 reads MDHEN; CDR2 reads SYDVKM. This CDR3 spans 16 amino acids. V was pared by 5 bases and J by 0 bases, with 5 bases of the junction left unmatched. The CDR3 region has the DNA TGTGCCAGCAGTAGAGTAGCGGGAGGGTACCAAGAGACCCAGTACTTC. Protein: CASSRVAGGYQETQYF.

Of note for this clonotype: A much larger clone is a single base away; this may be a read error. This chain connects TRBV30 to TRBJ2-2, with D tentatively TRBD2 (6 bases). Germline V lookup: CDR1 GTSNPN, CDR2 SVGIG (reference sequence). The CDR3 is 10 amino acids. CDR3 protein: CAFSTGGLFF. In DNA, the CDR3 is TGTGCCTTCTCTACCGGGGGGCTGTTTTTT. The full variable domain, with the rest looked up from reference TRBV30 and TRBJ2-2, is SQTIHQWPATLVQPVGSPLSLECTVEGTSNPNLYWYRQAAGRGLQLLFYSVGIGQISSEVPQNLSASRPQDRQFILSSKKLLLSDSGFYLCAFSTGGLFFGEGSRLTVL.

Notes on this clonotype: A single base separates this from a much larger clone, so it may be a read error. The chain has TRBV11-2 and TRBJ2-5; 8 bases align to TRBD2. Per germline, CDR1 SGHAT and CDR2 FQNNGV. With 8 bases clipped from V and 2 bases from J, the junction kept 10 bases outside the gene matches. The CDR3 is made up of 15 amino acids. CDR3 in DNA: TGTGCCAGCGGCCCATACCCGGGGGGGCAAGAGACCCAGTACTTC. This codes for CASGPYPGGQETQYF.

This rearrangement joins TRBV11-2 to TRBJ1-3; D gene uncertain. The CDR3 is 16 amino acids. Deletions cut 5 bases from V and 0 bases from J, with 14 bases between. Germline V lookup: CDR1 SGHAT, CDR2 FQNNGV. The CDR3: CASSPWTGNSGNTIYF. CDR3 bases: TGTGCCAGCAGCCCCTGGACGGGCAACTCTGGAAACACCATATATTTT.

Notes on this clonotype: A much larger clone sits a single nucleotide away, making a read error possible. The CDR3 does not end in the conserved phenylalanine or tryptophan, so this is likely a read error. The chain employs TRBV4-1 and TRBJ1-1; D uncertain. The CDR3 contains 12 residues. Germline V lookup: CDR1 MGHRA, CDR2 YSYEKL. Trimming took off 1 base at V and 11 bases at J, with 11 bases between the two ends. CDR3 sequence reads: CASSQAGPGAFL. The CDR3 bases are TGCGCCAGCAGCCAAGCCGGCCCCGGGGCTTTCCTT.

As to this clonotype: A read error may explain this, as a much larger clone is one base away. This chain joins TRBV6-5 and TRBJ2-1, with 7 bases identical to TRBD2. The CDR3 spans 17 residues. V shed 4 bases and J 1 base; nucleotides not matched to a gene: 10. Germline V gives CDR1 MNHEY, CDR2 SVGAGI. The CDR3 coding sequence is TGTGCCAGCAGTTCCCCCCGGGAGGTCGCATCCTACAATGAGCAGTTCTTC. Translation gives CASSSPREVASYNEQFF.

This clonotype was detected ten times or more. The V call is TRBV13, the J call TRBJ2-3, with TRBD2 matching 14 bases. The J segment lost 2 bases and the V segment lost 5 bases, leaving 6 bases of the junction unmatched. Germline V CDR1 and CDR2: PRHDT, FYEKMQ (reference sequence). The CDR3 runs to 17 residues. CDR3 sequence reads: CASSPTTSGGATDTQYF. The CDR3 DNA reads as TGTGCCAGCAGCCCGACGACTAGCGGGGGGGCCACAGATACGCAGTATTTT. The full variable domain, with the rest looked up from reference TRBV13 and TRBJ2-3, is AAGVIQSPRHLIKEKRETATLKCYPIPRHDTVYWYQQGPGQDPQFLISFYEKMQSDKGSIPDRFSAQQFSDYHSELNMSSLELGDSALYFCASSPTTSGGATDTQYFGPGTRLTVL.

This clonotype was seen many times. The rearrangement joins TRBV4-2 to TRBJ2-1, with 8 bases lining up with TRBD2. CDR1 and CDR2 from the germline V gene are LGHNA and YNFKEQ. The junction had 10 bases not matched to a gene; V was cut back by 0 bases and J by 6 bases. CDR3 length: 17 residues. The CDR3 region is CASSQDTGGPSVNEQFF. CDR3 DNA sequence: TGTGCCAGCAGCCAAGATACGGGAGGGCCAAGTGTCAATGAGCAGTTCTTC.

This clonotype has a count of ten or more. The V gene is TRBV27, the J gene TRBJ1-1, with D perhaps matching TRBD1 (6 bases). CDR3 length equals 14 residues. V was trimmed by 5 bases and J by 3 bases, leaving 13 bases between them. Germline V gene lookup returns CDR1 MNHEY and CDR2 SMNVEV (reference sequence). The CDR3 DNA reads as TGTGCCAGCAGTGAACAGGGAAGGTACACTGAAGCTTTCTTT. Protein sequence: CASSEQGRYTEAFF.

As to this clonotype: A clone one base away is much larger, so this may be a read error. The chain couples TRBV5-6 to TRBJ2-7; possibly TRBD2 for D (5 bases). V gave up 0 bases and J gave up 2 bases, with 9 bases separating them. The length of the CDR3 is 14 residues. The germline V gene encodes CDR1 SGHDT and CDR2 YYEEEE. The CDR3 sequence: CASSLGDGAYEQYF. CDR3 coding DNA: TGTGCCAGCAGCTTGGGAGACGGGGCCTACGAGCAGTACTTC. Looking up the rest from reference TRBV5-6 and TRBJ2-7 gives the full variable domain: DAGVTQSPTHLIKTRGQQVTLRCSPKSGHDTVSWYQQALGQGPQFIFQYYEEEERQRGNFPDRFSGHQFPNYSSELNVNALLLGDSALYLCASSLGDGAYEQYFGPGTRLTVT.

In this sample, this clonotype turned up many times. This chain links TRBV2 with TRBJ2-5; D is possibly TRBD1 (5 bases). CDR1 is SNHLY and CDR2 is FYNNEI in the germline V gene. The CDR3 covers 15 residues. V was trimmed by 3 bases and J by 3 bases, leaving 14 bases between them. CDR3 DNA sequence: TGTGCCAGCAGTGATACCAGGGAATCGAAAGAGACCCAGTACTTC. It yields the protein CASSDTRESKETQYF.

Note on this clonotype: A much more abundant neighbour one base away suggests this may be a read error. V is TRBV6-6 and J is TRBJ1-3; 8 nucleotides match TRBD1. Germline values: CDR1 MNHNY, CDR2 SVGAGI (reference sequence). This CDR3 region has 16 residues. The CDR3 nucleotides read TGTGCCAGCAGCCACCGACAGGGGCTGGCTGGAAGCACCATATATTTT. This codes for CASSHRQGLAGSTIYF.

There are a few counts of this clonotype. The chain is built from TRBV5-3 and TRBJ2-5, with 8 bases matching TRBD2. TRBV5-3 is labeled an ORF, and its function is uncertain. This CDR3 has 13 amino acids. After removal of 8 bases from V and 3 bases from J, the junction contained 6 bases not matched to a gene. The CDR3 DNA reads TGTGCCAGCAGCGATAGCGGGAAAGAGACCCAGTACTTC. Translation gives CASSDSGKETQYF.

Details on this clonotype: This could be a read error, since a much larger clone is one nucleotide away. The chain links TRBV28 to TRBJ1-1; D not resolved. Germline loops: CDR1 MDHEN, CDR2 SYDVKM. The V and J ends lost 2 bases and 7 bases respectively, with 8 bases between them. CDR3 size: 12 residues. The CDR3, as DNA: TGTGCCAGCAGTTTAGGTCGGGTTGAAGCTTTCTTT. Its protein product is CASSLGRVEAFF.